These 4 T cell receptor beta chains share one sample of origin, sequenced in a study of shared clonotypes between healthy human individuals. Assay used: immunoSEQ multiplex PCR; TCRdb lists only in-frame clones, some missing. The sample holds some 1,600,000 clones, roughly 98% seen once. Sequencing was performed on naive CD4+ T cells sorted from blood. Subset of the sample: CD45RA+ positively selected. The receptor source for this set is a young man in good health.

V and J are TRBV6-6 and TRBJ2-7; possibly TRBD2 for D (5 bases). Trimming removed 0 bases from V and 7 bases from J, with 10 bases in between. This CDR3 is 13 amino acids long. In germline, CDR1 is MNHNY, CDR2 SVGAGI (reference sequence). The CDR3 protein is CASSYSTGLEQYF. In DNA form, the CDR3 reads TGTGCCAGCAGTTACTCCACGGGGTTGGAGCAGTACTTC.

The chain recombines TRBV19 with TRBJ2-7, with 8 positions matching TRBD1. The germline V gene encodes CDR1 LNHDA and CDR2 SQIVND (reference sequence). This CDR3 spans 14 amino acids. V shed 5 bases, J shed 6 bases, and the junction held 9 bases outside the gene matches. This chain's CDR3 is CASSFRTGLGEQYF. In DNA form, the CDR3 reads TGTGCCAGTAGTTTTCGGACAGGGCTCGGCGAGCAGTACTTC.

The CDR3 here is CASSSGLAGTGELFF. In DNA, the CDR3 is TGTGCCAGCAGCAGCGGACTAGCGGGTACCGGGGAGCTGTTTTTT. The chain couples TRBV11-2 to TRBJ2-2; 11 nucleotides agree with TRBD2. The length of the CDR3 is 15 residues. Per the germline V gene, CDR1 is SGHAT and CDR2 is FQNNGV. V trimming: 5 bases; J trimming: 5 bases; junction bases outside the gene matches: 4.

V and J are TRBV5-1 and TRBJ1-2; D call uncertain. Trimming stripped 9 bases from V and 4 bases from J, with 16 bases between. The CDR3 loop spans 13 amino acids. Germline lookup yields CDR1 SGHRS and CDR2 YFSETQ. CDR3 sequence (DNA): TGCGCCACCCACGGAGAGTCAGGCTATGGCTACACCTTC. This translates into CATHGESGYGYTF.